Listed below are T cell receptor beta chains from one sample, sequenced in a study of blood T cell repertoires in COVID-19. The protocol was immunoSEQ multiplex PCR, while the TCRdb copy is restricted to in-frame clones and leaves out a portion. The sample carries 300,000 to 350,000 clones, roughly 89% recorded once. Sequenced: peripheral blood. All receptors come from a man younger than 40 with COVID-19, enrolled during active disease. CDR3s include the opening cysteine and the closing phenylalanine or tryptophan. The D gene is left open where the match is weak.

d_gene: -
v_gene: TRBV7-2
j_gene: TRBJ1-3
CDR3aa: CASSFAESSGNTIYF

d_gene: -
v_gene: TRBV29-1
j_gene: TRBJ1-2
CDR3aa: CSVEVGTRYGYTF

d_gene: -
v_gene: TRBV24-1
j_gene: TRBJ2-3
CDR3aa: CATSDFTGRDTQYF

d_gene: -
v_gene: TRBV19
j_gene: TRBJ1-6
CDR3aa: CASRSDRSSSPLHF

d_gene: TRBD1
v_gene: TRBV28
j_gene: TRBJ2-7
CDR3aa: CASSLGTGLYEQYF

d_gene: -
v_gene: TRBV24-1
j_gene: TRBJ2-2
CDR3aa: CATSDSQGRSLFF

d_gene: TRBD1
v_gene: TRBV15
j_gene: TRBJ1-5
CDR3aa: CATSKGQGESQPQHF

d_gene: -
v_gene: TRBV9
j_gene: TRBJ1-2
CDR3aa: CASSGPLGRNLGDYGYTF

d_gene: -
v_gene: TRBV28
j_gene: TRBJ1-5
CDR3aa: CASSTPGQWQPQHF

d_gene: TRBD1
v_gene: TRBV5-1
j_gene: TRBJ2-1
CDR3aa: CASSLPPGQITGEQFF

d_gene: -
v_gene: TRBV27
j_gene: TRBJ1-1
CDR3aa: CASLDLRVMTEAFF

d_gene: TRBD1
v_gene: TRBV29-1
j_gene: TRBJ2-7
CDR3aa: CSVQLRDRLYEQYF

d_gene: -
v_gene: TRBV7-9
j_gene: TRBJ1-3
CDR3aa: CASSLDPAGNTIYF

d_gene: TRBD1
v_gene: TRBV27
j_gene: TRBJ2-6
CDR3aa: CASSFNRGGANVLTF

d_gene: -
v_gene: TRBV4-2
j_gene: TRBJ2-1
CDR3aa: CASSQGGGASKADEQFF

d_gene: -
v_gene: TRBV28
j_gene: TRBJ1-6
CDR3aa: CASSLGGGSYNSPLHF

d_gene: -
v_gene: TRBV28
j_gene: TRBJ2-3
CDR3aa: CASSLETGTHDTQYF

d_gene: TRBD1
v_gene: TRBV19
j_gene: TRBJ1-3
CDR3aa: CATSTGKANTIYF

d_gene: TRBD1
v_gene: TRBV5-8
j_gene: TRBJ2-5
CDR3aa: CASSRRDRAQETQYF

d_gene: TRBD1
v_gene: TRBV29-1
j_gene: TRBJ1-1
CDR3aa: CSETSGGNTEAFF

d_gene: -
v_gene: TRBV6-5
j_gene: TRBJ1-6
CDR3aa: CASSYSDRRGSPLHF

d_gene: TRBD2
v_gene: TRBV19
j_gene: TRBJ2-1
CDR3aa: CASSLASGPYNEQFF

d_gene: -
v_gene: TRBV19
j_gene: TRBJ1-3
CDR3aa: CASSMERGTGNTIYF

d_gene: -
v_gene: TRBV6-5
j_gene: TRBJ1-2
CDR3aa: CASSITGSTNYGYTF

d_gene: -
v_gene: TRBV4-3
j_gene: TRBJ2-1
CDR3aa: CASSQEDSLYNEQFF

d_gene: TRBD1
v_gene: TRBV5-1
j_gene: TRBJ1-1
CDR3aa: CASSQGGAGGTEAFF

d_gene: -
v_gene: TRBV4-1
j_gene: TRBJ2-5
CDR3aa: CASSQDNRQETQYF

d_gene: TRBD1
v_gene: TRBV24-1
j_gene: TRBJ2-2
CDR3aa: CATSDQDRDTGELFF

d_gene: TRBD2
v_gene: TRBV5-1
j_gene: TRBJ2-6
CDR3aa: CASSLFSSGESSGANVLTF

d_gene: TRBD1
v_gene: TRBV28
j_gene: TRBJ2-1
CDR3aa: CASSMTGGGGEQFF

d_gene: TRBD1
v_gene: TRBV6-2/TRBV6-3
j_gene: TRBJ1-1
CDR3aa: CASSPLGQKNTEAFF

d_gene: -
v_gene: TRBV27
j_gene: TRBJ2-7
CDR3aa: CARRTVSYEQYF

d_gene: TRBD2
v_gene: TRBV4-1
j_gene: TRBJ2-3
CDR3aa: CASSQDALAGATDTQYF

d_gene: -
v_gene: TRBV5-6
j_gene: TRBJ1-2
CDR3aa: CASSLGRVYGYTF

d_gene: -
v_gene: TRBV7-2
j_gene: TRBJ2-3
CDR3aa: CASSISPTSTDTQYF

d_gene: TRBD2
v_gene: TRBV5-1
j_gene: TRBJ2-2
CDR3aa: CASSLARLAGGQIGELFF

d_gene: -
v_gene: TRBV6-6
j_gene: TRBJ1-1
CDR3aa: CASSYPEAFF

d_gene: -
v_gene: TRBV5-4
j_gene: TRBJ1-1
CDR3aa: CASSLAPTGNTEAFF

d_gene: -
v_gene: TRBV15
j_gene: TRBJ1-2
CDR3aa: CATSRDREDYGYTF

d_gene: TRBD1
v_gene: TRBV12-5
j_gene: TRBJ2-2
CDR3aa: CASGLDGDRGTGELFF

d_gene: -
v_gene: TRBV5-1
j_gene: TRBJ2-2
CDR3aa: CASSFQGRAGELFF

d_gene: TRBD1
v_gene: TRBV7-9
j_gene: TRBJ1-3
CDR3aa: CASSQPADRGGNTIYF

d_gene: TRBD2
v_gene: TRBV27
j_gene: TRBJ2-1
CDR3aa: CASSPGLSSEAYNEQFF